This T cell receptor (beta chain) emerged from a study of CD8+ T cells in alopecia areata. V trimming: 8 bases; J trimming: 14 bases; junction bases outside the gene matches: 0. The CDR3 length is 9 residues. Germline V gives CDR1 ENHRY, CDR2 SYGVKD. The treatment was: oral pan-JAK inhibitor, 5-10 mg twice daily. Following extraction, RNA underwent reverse transcription to cDNA, which served as the sequencing template. Method: immunoSEQ multiplex PCR; TCRdb's copy keeps in-frame clones and lacks some. This table has some 220,000 clones, around three fifths appearing once. V gene TRBV10-3 combines with J gene TRBJ1-4; the match to TRBD1 covers 9 bases. The receptor was derived from a human donor with alopecia areata. Sequenced here: CD4+ T cells sorted from blood, sampled at week 4, from a patient treated with tofacitinib. The CDR3 nucleotides are TGTGCCATCGGGACAGGGCTGTTTTTT. Translating it yields CAIGTGLFF.